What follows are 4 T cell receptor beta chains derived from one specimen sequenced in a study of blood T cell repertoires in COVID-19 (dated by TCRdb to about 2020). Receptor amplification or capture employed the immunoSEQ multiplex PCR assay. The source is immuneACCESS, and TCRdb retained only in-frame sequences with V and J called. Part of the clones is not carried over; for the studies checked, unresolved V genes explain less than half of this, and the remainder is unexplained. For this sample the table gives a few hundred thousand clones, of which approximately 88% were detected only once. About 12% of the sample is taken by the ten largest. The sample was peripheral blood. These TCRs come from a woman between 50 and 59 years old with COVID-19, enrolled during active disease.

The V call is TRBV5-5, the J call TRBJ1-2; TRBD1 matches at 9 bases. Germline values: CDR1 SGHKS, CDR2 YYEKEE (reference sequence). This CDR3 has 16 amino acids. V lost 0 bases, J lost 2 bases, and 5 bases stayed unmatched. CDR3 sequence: CASSLDPQGANYGYTF. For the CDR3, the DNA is TGTGCCAGCAGCTTGGACCCACAGGGGGCGAACTATGGCTACACCTTC.

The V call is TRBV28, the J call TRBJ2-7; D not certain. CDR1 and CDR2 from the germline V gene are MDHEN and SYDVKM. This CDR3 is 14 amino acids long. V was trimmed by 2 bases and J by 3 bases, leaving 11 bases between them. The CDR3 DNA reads TGTGCCAGCAGTTTAATCGAGGAGTTCTACGAGCAGTACTTC. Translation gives CASSLIEEFYEQYF.

CDR3 amino acids: CASNEWQGSGYTF. CDR3 coding DNA: TGTGCCAGCAACGAATGGCAGGGAAGCGGCTACACCTTC. This rearrangement joins TRBV7-2 to TRBJ1-2; maybe TRBD1 (5 bases). The CDR3 spans 13 residues. Germline assignment: CDR1 SGHTA and CDR2 FQGNSA. Trimming took 7 bases from V and 8 from J, leaving 17 bases between them.

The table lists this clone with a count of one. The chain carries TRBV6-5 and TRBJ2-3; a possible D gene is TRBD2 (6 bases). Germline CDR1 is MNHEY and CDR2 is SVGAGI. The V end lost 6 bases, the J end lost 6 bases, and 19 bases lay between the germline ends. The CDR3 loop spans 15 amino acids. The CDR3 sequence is CASSSRDSDFDTQYF. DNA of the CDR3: TGTGCCAGCAGCAGCCGGGACTCAGACTTCGATACGCAGTATTTT.